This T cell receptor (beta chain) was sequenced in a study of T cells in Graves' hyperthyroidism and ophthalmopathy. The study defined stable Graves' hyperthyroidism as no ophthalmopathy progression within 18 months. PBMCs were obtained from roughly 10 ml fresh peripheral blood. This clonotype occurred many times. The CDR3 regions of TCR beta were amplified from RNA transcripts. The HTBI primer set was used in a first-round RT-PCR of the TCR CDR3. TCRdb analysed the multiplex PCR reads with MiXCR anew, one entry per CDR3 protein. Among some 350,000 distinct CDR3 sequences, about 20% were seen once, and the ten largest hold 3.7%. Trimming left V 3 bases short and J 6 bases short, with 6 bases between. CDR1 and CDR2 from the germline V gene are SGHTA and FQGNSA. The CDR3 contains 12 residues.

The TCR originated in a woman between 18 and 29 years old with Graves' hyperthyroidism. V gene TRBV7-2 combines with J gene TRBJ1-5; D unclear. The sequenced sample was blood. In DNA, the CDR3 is TGTGCCAGCAGCTTTTATACTCAGCCCCAGCATTTT. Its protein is CASSFYTQPQHF.